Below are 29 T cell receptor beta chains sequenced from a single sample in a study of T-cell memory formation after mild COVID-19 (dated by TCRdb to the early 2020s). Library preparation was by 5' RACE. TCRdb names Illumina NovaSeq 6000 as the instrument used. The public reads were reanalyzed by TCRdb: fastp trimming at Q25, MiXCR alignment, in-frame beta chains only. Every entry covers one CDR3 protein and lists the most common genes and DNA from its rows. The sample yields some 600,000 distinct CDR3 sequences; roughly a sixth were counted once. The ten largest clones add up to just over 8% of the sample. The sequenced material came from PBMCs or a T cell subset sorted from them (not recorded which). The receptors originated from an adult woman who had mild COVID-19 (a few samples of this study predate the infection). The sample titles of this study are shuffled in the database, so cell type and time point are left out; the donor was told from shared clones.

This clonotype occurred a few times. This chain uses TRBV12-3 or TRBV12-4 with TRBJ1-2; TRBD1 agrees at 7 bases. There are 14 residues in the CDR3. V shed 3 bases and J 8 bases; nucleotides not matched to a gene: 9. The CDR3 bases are TGTGCCAGCAGTTTCGGTGACAGGGACCAGGGCTACACCTTC. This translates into CASSFGDRDQGYTF.

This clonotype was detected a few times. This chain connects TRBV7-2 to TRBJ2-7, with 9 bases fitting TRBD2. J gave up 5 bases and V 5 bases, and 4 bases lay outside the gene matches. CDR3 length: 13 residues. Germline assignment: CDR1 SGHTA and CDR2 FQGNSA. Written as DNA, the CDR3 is TGTGCCAGCAGCCAAGCGGGGGGTCACGAGCAGTACTTC. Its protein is CASSQAGGHEQYF.

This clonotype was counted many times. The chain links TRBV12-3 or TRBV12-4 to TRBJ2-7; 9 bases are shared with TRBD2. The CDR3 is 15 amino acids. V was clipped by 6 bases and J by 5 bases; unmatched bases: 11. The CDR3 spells CASSLIGAGGDEQYF. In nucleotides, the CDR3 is TGTGCCAGCAGCCTTATCGGAGCGGGGGGCGACGAGCAGTACTTC.

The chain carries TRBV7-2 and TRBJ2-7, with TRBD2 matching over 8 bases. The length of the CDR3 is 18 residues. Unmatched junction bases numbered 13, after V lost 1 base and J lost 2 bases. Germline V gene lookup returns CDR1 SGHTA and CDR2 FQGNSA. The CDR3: CASSLGEAGEIGAYEQYF. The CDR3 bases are TGTGCCAGCAGCTTAGGTGAAGCGGGAGAGATAGGAGCCTACGAGCAGTACTTC.

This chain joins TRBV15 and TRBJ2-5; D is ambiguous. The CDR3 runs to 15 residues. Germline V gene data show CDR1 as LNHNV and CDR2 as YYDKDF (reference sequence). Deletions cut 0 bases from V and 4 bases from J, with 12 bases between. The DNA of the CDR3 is TGTGCCACCAGCAGAGATCCCAAGTTTTCAGAGACCCAGTACTTC. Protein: CATSRDPKFSETQYF.

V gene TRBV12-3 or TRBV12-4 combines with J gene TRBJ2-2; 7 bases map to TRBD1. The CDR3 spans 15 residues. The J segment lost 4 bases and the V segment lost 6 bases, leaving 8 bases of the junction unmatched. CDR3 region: CASSADRAVTGELFF. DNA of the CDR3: TGTGCCAGCAGCGCTGACAGGGCGGTCACCGGGGAGCTGTTTTTT.

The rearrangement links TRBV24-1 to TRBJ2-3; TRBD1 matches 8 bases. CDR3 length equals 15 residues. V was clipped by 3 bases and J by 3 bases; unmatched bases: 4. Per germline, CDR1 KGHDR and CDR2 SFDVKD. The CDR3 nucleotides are TGTGCCACCAGTGATGGGACAGGAAAGACAGATACGCAGTATTTT. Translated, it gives CATSDGTGKTDTQYF.

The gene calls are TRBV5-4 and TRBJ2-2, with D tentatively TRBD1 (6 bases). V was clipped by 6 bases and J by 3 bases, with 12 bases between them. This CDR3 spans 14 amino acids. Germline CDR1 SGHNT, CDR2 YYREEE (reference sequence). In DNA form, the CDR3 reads TGTGCCAGCACCCCGGACAGATACACCGGGGAGCTGTTTTTT. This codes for CASTPDRYTGELFF.

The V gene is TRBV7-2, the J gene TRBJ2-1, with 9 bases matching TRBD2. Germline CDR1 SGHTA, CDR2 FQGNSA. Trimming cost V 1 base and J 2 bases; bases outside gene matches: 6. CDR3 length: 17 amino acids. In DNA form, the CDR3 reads TGTGCCAGCAGCTTAGTGGCAGCGGGAGGCCCCTACAATGAGCAGTTCTTC. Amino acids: CASSLVAAGGPYNEQFF.

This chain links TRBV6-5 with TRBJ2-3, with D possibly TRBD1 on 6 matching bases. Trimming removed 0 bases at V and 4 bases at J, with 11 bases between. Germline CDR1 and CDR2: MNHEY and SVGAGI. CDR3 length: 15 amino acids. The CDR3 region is CASSYSNGGADTQYF. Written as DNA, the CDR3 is TGTGCCAGCAGTTACTCGAATGGGGGCGCAGATACGCAGTATTTT.

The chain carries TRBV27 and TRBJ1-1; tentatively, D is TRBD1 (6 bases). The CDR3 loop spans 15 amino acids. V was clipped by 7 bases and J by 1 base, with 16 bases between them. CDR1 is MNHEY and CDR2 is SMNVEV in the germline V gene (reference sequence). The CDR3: CASTKGGVANTEAFF. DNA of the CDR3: TGTGCCAGCACAAAAGGGGGGGTTGCGAACACTGAAGCTTTCTTT.

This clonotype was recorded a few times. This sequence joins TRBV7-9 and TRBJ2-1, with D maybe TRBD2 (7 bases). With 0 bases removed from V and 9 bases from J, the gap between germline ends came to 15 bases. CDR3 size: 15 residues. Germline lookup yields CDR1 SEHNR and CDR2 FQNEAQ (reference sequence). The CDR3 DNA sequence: TGTGCCAGCAGCTTAGCGGGGGGGGCCCCGGGTGAGCAGTTCTTC. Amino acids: CASSLAGGAPGEQFF.

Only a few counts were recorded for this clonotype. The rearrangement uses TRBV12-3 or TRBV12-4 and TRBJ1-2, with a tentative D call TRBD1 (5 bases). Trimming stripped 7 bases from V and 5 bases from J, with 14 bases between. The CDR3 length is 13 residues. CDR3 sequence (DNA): TGTGCCAGCACGAGGGAGGGGTGGTATGGCTACACCTTC. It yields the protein CASTREGWYGYTF.

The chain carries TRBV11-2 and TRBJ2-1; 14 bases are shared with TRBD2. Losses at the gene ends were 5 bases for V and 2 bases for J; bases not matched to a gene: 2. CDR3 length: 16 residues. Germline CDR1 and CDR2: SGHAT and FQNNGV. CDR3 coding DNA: TGTGCCAGCAGCCGGGGACTAGCGGGAGCCTACAATGAGCAGTTCTTC. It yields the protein CASSRGLAGAYNEQFF.

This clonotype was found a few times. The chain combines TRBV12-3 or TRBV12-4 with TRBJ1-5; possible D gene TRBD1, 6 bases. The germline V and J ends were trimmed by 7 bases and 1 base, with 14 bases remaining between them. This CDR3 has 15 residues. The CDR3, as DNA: TGTGCCAGCACCCAGGTGGGGGCAAGCAATCAGCCCCAGCATTTT. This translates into CASTQVGASNQPQHF.

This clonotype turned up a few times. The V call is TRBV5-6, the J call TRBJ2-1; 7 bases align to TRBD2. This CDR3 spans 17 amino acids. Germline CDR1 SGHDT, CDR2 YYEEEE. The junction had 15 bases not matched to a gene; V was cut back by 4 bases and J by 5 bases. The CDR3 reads CASSINWGSLANNEQFF. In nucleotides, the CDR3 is TGTGCCAGCAGCATTAACTGGGGGTCACTAGCGAACAATGAGCAGTTCTTC.

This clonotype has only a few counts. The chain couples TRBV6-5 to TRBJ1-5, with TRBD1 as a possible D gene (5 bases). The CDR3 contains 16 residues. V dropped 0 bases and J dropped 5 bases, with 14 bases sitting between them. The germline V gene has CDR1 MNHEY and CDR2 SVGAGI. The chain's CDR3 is CASSYSYQGGDQPQHF. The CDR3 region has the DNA TGTGCCAGCAGTTACTCTTACCAGGGAGGGGATCAGCCCCAGCATTTT.

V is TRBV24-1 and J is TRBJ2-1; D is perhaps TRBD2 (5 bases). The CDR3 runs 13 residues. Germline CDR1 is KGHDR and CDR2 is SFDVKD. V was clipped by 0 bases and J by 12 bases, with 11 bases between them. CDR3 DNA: TGTGCCACCAGTGATTTGGGAGGTCCGGGGCAGTTCTTC. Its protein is CATSDLGGPGQFF.

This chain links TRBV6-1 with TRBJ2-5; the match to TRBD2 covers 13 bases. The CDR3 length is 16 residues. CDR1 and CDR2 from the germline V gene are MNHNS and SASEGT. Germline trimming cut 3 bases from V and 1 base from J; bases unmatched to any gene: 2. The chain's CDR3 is CASSDRLAGGQETQYF. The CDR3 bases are TGTGCCAGCAGTGATCGACTAGCGGGGGGCCAAGAGACCCAGTACTTC.

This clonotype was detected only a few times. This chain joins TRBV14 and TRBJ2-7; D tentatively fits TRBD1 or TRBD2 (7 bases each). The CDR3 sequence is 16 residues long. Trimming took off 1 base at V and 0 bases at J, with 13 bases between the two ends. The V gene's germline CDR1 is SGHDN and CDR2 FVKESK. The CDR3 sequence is CASSQGQGLSSYEQYF. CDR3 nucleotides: TGTGCCAGCAGCCAAGGACAGGGACTAAGCTCCTACGAGCAGTACTTC.

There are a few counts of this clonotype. The CDR3 DNA reads TGTGCCAGCAGCCAAGCTGGACAGGGGGCTTACGAGCAGTACTTC. Residues: CASSQAGQGAYEQYF. The chain recombines TRBV4-2 with TRBJ2-7; 11 positions agree with TRBD1. The CDR3 is 15 amino acids. Germline CDR1 LGHNA, CDR2 YNFKEQ. The junction had 3 bases not matched to a gene; V was cut back by 1 base and J by 4 bases.

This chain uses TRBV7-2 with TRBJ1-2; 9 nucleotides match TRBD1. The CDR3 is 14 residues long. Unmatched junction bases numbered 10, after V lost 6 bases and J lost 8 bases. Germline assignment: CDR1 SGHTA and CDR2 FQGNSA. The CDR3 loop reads CASSQGDRVGGYTF. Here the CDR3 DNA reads TGTGCCAGCAGTCAAGGGGACAGGGTTGGCGGCTACACCTTC.

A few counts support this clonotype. In DNA, the CDR3 is TGTGCCAGCAGTGACGAGGGGAGGGATCAGCCCCAGCATTTT. As protein: CASSDEGRDQPQHF. V gene TRBV2 combines with J gene TRBJ1-5, with a possible D match to TRBD1 (5 bases). This CDR3 is 14 amino acids long. V lost 3 bases and J 5 bases, leaving 11 bases between the germline ends. Germline assignment: CDR1 SNHLY and CDR2 FYNNEI.

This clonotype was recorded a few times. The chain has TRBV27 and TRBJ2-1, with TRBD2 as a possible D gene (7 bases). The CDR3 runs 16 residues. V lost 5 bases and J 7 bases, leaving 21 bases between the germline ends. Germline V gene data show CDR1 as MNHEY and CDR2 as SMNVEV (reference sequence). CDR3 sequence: CASSHDLGGGANEQFF. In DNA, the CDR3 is TGTGCCAGCAGTCATGACCTGGGCGGGGGCGCGAATGAGCAGTTCTTC.

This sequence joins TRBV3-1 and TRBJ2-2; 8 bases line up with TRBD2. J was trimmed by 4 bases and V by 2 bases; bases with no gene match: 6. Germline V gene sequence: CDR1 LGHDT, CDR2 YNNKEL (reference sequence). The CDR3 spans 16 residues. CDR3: CASSQIGGRITGELFF. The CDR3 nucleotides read TGTGCCAGCAGCCAAATCGGCGGGAGGATCACCGGGGAGCTGTTTTTT.

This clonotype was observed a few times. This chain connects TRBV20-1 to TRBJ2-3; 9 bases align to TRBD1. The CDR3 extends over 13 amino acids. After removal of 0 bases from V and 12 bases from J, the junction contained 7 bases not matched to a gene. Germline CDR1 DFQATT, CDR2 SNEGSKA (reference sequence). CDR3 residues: CSARDPATGGQYF. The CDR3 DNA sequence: TGCAGTGCTAGAGATCCGGCGACAGGGGGTCAGTATTTT.

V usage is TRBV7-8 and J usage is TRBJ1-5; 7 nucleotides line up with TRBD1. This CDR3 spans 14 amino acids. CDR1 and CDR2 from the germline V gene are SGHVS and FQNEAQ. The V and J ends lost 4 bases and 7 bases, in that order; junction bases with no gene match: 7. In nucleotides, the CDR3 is TGTGCCAGCAGCTCCCGGCAGGGGGGACAGCCCCAGCATTTT. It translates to CASSSRQGGQPQHF.

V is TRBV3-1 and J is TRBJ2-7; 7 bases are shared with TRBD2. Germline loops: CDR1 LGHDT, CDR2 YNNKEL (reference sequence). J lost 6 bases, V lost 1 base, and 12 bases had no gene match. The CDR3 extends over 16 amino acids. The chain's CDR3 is CASSQVAGVGRGEQYF. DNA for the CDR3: TGTGCCAGCAGCCAAGTAGCGGGCGTCGGTAGAGGCGAGCAGTACTTC.

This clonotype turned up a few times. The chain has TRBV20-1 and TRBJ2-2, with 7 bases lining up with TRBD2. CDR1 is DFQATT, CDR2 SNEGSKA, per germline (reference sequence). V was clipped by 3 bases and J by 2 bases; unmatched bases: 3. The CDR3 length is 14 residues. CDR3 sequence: CSASGRKNTGELFF. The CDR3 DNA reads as TGCAGTGCTAGCGGGAGGAAAAACACCGGGGAGCTGTTTTTT.